Following are 3 T cell receptor beta chains from one sample sequenced in a study of blood T cell repertoires in COVID-19. The method was immunoSEQ multiplex PCR; TCRdb's version includes in-frame clones alone and lacks a portion of them. The data hold a few hundred thousand clones, with 80% to 85% observed a single time. Sample: peripheral blood. The receptors shown here come from a woman in her 70s with COVID-19, enrolled during active disease.

The chain employs TRBV27 and TRBJ1-2; D is unresolved. The germline V gene has CDR1 MNHEY and CDR2 SMNVEV (reference sequence). V was trimmed by 6 bases and J by 3 bases, leaving 14 bases between them. This CDR3 contains 14 residues. The CDR3: CASSLTRTHYGYTF. The CDR3 bases are TGTGCCAGCAGCTTGACACGGACTCACTATGGCTACACCTTC.

This chain links TRBV10-3 with TRBJ1-6; 7 bases agree with TRBD1. V shed 10 bases, J shed 7 bases, and the junction held 7 bases outside the gene matches. CDR1 ENHRY and CDR2 SYGVKD come from the germline V gene. The length of the CDR3 is 13 residues. The DNA for the CDR3 is TGTGCCAGCAGGGGGGAGGGAAATTCACCCCTCCACTTT. Protein product: CASRGEGNSPLHF.

This clone was seen repeatedly, ten times or more. V usage is TRBV27 and J usage is TRBJ2-7, with 16 bases that match TRBD2. CDR1 is MNHEY, CDR2 SMNVEV, per germline (reference sequence). V shed 4 bases and J 1 base; nucleotides not matched to a gene: 4. This CDR3 is 17 amino acids long. CDR3 residues: CASSWGLAGGRSYEQYF. The CDR3 DNA follows: TGTGCCAGCAGTTGGGGACTAGCGGGAGGGAGATCCTACGAGCAGTACTTC.